These 21 T cell receptor beta chains were all obtained from the same sample, sequenced in a study of T cells after yellow fever vaccination. TCRdb ran MiXCR on the 5' RACE reads and lists one entry per CDR3 protein. The sample carries hundreds of thousands of distinct CDR3 sequences, 12% recorded once. This specimen was PBMCs, taken on the day of the yellow fever booster vaccination. The receptors stem from a man aged 25 to 40 who received the YFV17D yellow fever vaccine.

In this sample, this clonotype turned up many times. CDR3 sequence (DNA): TGTGCCAGCAGTGGCGGGAGTCGGTACGAGCAGTACTTC. This gives the protein CASSGGSRYEQYF. J is TRBJ2-7 and V is TRBV27, with 7 positions matching TRBD2. This CDR3 has 13 residues. The V gene's germline CDR1 is MNHEY and CDR2 SMNVEV (reference sequence). After removal of 5 bases from V and 4 bases from J, the junction contained 5 bases not matched to a gene.

A few counts support this clonotype. The gene calls are TRBV7-2 and TRBJ2-1, with 12 bases lining up with TRBD2. Germline-derived CDR1 and CDR2 are SGHTA and FQGNSA. V dropped 5 bases and J dropped 6; count of bases not matched to a gene: 8. The CDR3 loop spans 16 amino acids. The CDR3 region has the DNA TGTGCCAGCAGCCCCAACCTAGCGGGAGGGTTCAATGAGCAGTTCTTC. It codes for CASSPNLAGGFNEQFF.

This clonotype was seen ten or more times. This chain joins TRBV9 and TRBJ2-3; D gene ambiguous. V gave up 2 bases and J gave up 10 bases, with 20 bases separating them. CDR1 and CDR2 (germline): SGDLS, YYNGEE. The CDR3 runs 15 residues. Here the CDR3 reads CASSVGFGTRLAQYF. CDR3 in DNA: TGTGCCAGCAGCGTGGGTTTCGGTACGCGGCTTGCGCAGTATTTT. Full variable domain (rest looked up from reference TRBV9 and TRBJ2-3): DSGVTQTPKHLITATGQRVTLRCSPRSGDLSVYWYQQSLDQGLQFLIQYYNGEERAKGNILERFSAQQFPDLHSELNLSSLELGDSALYFCASSVGFGTRLAQYFGPGTRLTVL.

The chain carries TRBV9 and TRBJ2-1; TRBD2 agrees at 9 bases. Unmatched junction bases numbered 7, after V lost 6 bases and J lost 0 bases. The CDR3 spans 16 residues. Looked up from germline, CDR1 is SGDLS and CDR2 is YYNGEE. Here the CDR3 reads CASTPSGTSSYNEQFF. The CDR3 DNA reads TGTGCCAGCACACCTAGCGGGACGAGCTCCTACAATGAGCAGTTCTTC. The whole variable domain, filled in from reference TRBV9 and TRBJ2-1, reads DSGVTQTPKHLITATGQRVTLRCSPRSGDLSVYWYQQSLDQGLQFLIQYYNGEERAKGNILERFSAQQFPDLHSELNLSSLELGDSALYFCASTPSGTSSYNEQFFGPGTRLTVL.

The J gene is TRBJ2-7, the V gene TRBV20-1; perhaps TRBD2 as D (6 bases). V was pared by 5 bases and J by 0 bases, with 14 bases between. Germline lookup yields CDR1 DFQATT and CDR2 SNEGSKA (reference sequence). The length of the CDR3 is 14 residues. The CDR3 nucleotides are TGCAGTGCTGGGGGGACGTCTTACTCCTACGAGCAGTACTTC. It yields the protein CSAGGTSYSYEQYF.

J is TRBJ2-7 and V is TRBV5-4; D might be TRBD2 (6 bases). The CDR3 is 14 amino acids. Trimming left V 4 bases short and J 0 bases short, with 11 bases between. Germline assignment: CDR1 SGHNT and CDR2 YYREEE (reference sequence). The chain's CDR3 is CASSPSAGSYEQYF. The CDR3 nucleotides read TGTGCCAGCAGCCCTTCAGCGGGCTCCTACGAGCAGTACTTC.

The rearrangement uses TRBV20-1 and TRBJ2-3; D is perhaps TRBD1 or TRBD2 (5 bases each). The length of the CDR3 is 18 residues. V was pared by 0 bases and J by 5 bases, with 24 bases between. Germline V lookup: CDR1 DFQATT, CDR2 SNEGSKA (reference sequence). This CDR3 is CSARDLIKGRARGDTQYF. In DNA, the CDR3 is TGCAGTGCTAGAGATCTGATTAAGGGAAGGGCGAGGGGAGATACGCAGTATTTT.

V gene TRBV3-1 combines with J gene TRBJ2-5; D ambiguous. Germline V gives CDR1 LGHDT, CDR2 YNNKEL (reference sequence). V lost 4 bases and J 7 bases, leaving 10 bases between the germline ends. The CDR3 has 12 residues. CDR3 region: CASSRAPGTQYF. DNA of the CDR3: TGTGCCAGCAGCCGAGCTCCGGGGACCCAGTACTTC.

This clonotype has just a few counts. The chain employs TRBV12-3 or TRBV12-4 and TRBJ1-5; D uncertain. V was clipped by 6 bases and J by 5 bases, with 14 bases between them. The CDR3 covers 14 residues. CDR3 nucleotides: TGTGCCAGCAGCCCCCTGGGCCGGGATCAGCCCCAGCATTTT. This sequence encodes CASSPLGRDQPQHF.

This clonotype was found a few times. V usage is TRBV14 and J usage is TRBJ2-7; D not resolved. Germline V lookup: CDR1 SGHDN, CDR2 FVKESK. The CDR3 extends over 12 amino acids. V was clipped by 2 bases and J by 3 bases, with 5 bases between them. The CDR3 DNA reads as TGTGCCAGCAGCCAAATCGTCTACGAGCAGTACTTC. Residues: CASSQIVYEQYF.

The sample holds a few counts of this clonotype. The chain recombines TRBV5-1 with TRBJ2-3; the D is unclear. Deletions cut 2 bases from V and 6 bases from J, with 13 bases between. In germline, CDR1 is SGHRS, CDR2 YFSETQ. The CDR3 is 14 amino acids. CDR3 DNA: TGCGCCAGCAGCTTAGATACAGAGAGGGATACGCAGTATTTT. Protein product: CASSLDTERDTQYF.

The V gene is TRBV20-1, the J gene TRBJ2-2, with 15 bases identical to TRBD2. Germline loops: CDR1 DFQATT, CDR2 SNEGSKA (reference sequence). V was pared by 6 bases and J by 8 bases, with 7 bases of the junction left unmatched. The CDR3 consists of 15 residues. CDR3 bases: TGCAGTGCCAAAGGACTAGCGGGAGGGCCGGGGGAGCTGTTTTTT. Translation: CSAKGLAGGPGELFF.

This clonotype has more than one count but fewer than ten. The chain recombines TRBV30 with TRBJ2-2; D possibly corresponds to TRBD2 (5 bases). The CDR3 is 16 amino acids. V lost 0 bases and J lost 2, with 13 bases in between. Germline values: CDR1 GTSNPN, CDR2 SVGIG (reference sequence). The CDR3 nucleotides read TGTGCCTGGAGTGTTTGGGAGACTGGCAACACCGGGGAGCTGTTTTTT. This encodes CAWSVWETGNTGELFF. The entire variable domain, with the rest obtained from reference TRBV30 and TRBJ2-2, is as follows: SQTIHQWPATLVQPVGSPLSLECTVEGTSNPNLYWYRQAAGRGLQLLFYSVGIGQISSEVPQNLSASRPQDRQFILSSKKLLLSDSGFYLCAWSVWETGNTGELFFGEGSRLTVL.

The rearrangement joins TRBV20-1 to TRBJ2-5, with 13 bases lining up with TRBD2. This CDR3 comprises 15 residues. The junction had 7 bases not matched to a gene; V was cut back by 5 bases and J by 4 bases. Per the germline V gene, CDR1 is DFQATT and CDR2 is SNEGSKA (reference sequence). CDR3 sequence reads: CSASTRLAGGETQYF. In DNA, the CDR3 is TGCAGTGCTTCTACCAGACTAGCGGGAGGAGAGACCCAGTACTTC.

The genes are TRBV5-1 and TRBJ2-7, with D perhaps TRBD1 or TRBD2 (5 bases each). Germline assignment: CDR1 SGHRS and CDR2 YFSETQ. The CDR3 has 14 residues. Trimming stripped 3 bases from V and 0 bases from J, with 10 bases between. DNA of the CDR3: TGCGCCAGCAGCTCCCGGGACGGCTCCTACGAGCAGTACTTC. It encodes CASSSRDGSYEQYF.

This clonotype showed up just a few times. The V and J genes are TRBV6-6 and TRBJ1-5, with D uncertain. This CDR3 has 13 residues. V gave up 3 bases and J gave up 5 bases, with 8 bases separating them. Per the germline V gene, CDR1 is MNHNY and CDR2 is SVGAGI (reference sequence). The CDR3, as DNA: TGTGCCAGCAGTTATGGCAGCTATCAGCCCCAGCATTTT. It translates to CASSYGSYQPQHF.

V and J are TRBV20-1 and TRBJ1-5, with a tentative D call TRBD1 (5 bases). V was cut by 3 bases and J by 6 bases, with 15 bases left in between. The V gene's germline CDR1 is DFQATT and CDR2 SNEGSKA (reference sequence). CDR3 length equals 14 residues. The CDR3 reads CSASSDTSFQPQHF. The DNA for the CDR3 is TGCAGTGCTAGCTCGGACACCTCTTTTCAGCCCCAGCATTTT.

In this sample, this clonotype turned up a few times. The CDR3 sequence: CASSLRVTGGQETQYF. CDR3 sequence (DNA): TGTGCCAGCAGCTTGCGGGTGACAGGGGGACAAGAGACCCAGTACTTC. The chain has TRBV5-5 and TRBJ2-5, with 9 nucleotides matching TRBD1. The CDR3 runs 16 residues. Germline V gene lookup returns CDR1 SGHKS and CDR2 YYEKEE (reference sequence). Germline trimming cut 1 base from V and 2 bases from J; bases unmatched to any gene: 6.

This clonotype has a count of ten or more. V and J are TRBV12-3 or TRBV12-4 and TRBJ2-3, with TRBD2 matching over 16 bases. Trimming removed 4 bases from V and 4 bases from J; junction bases left unmatched: 2. This CDR3 is built from 16 residues. DNA for the CDR3: TGTGCCAGCAGTTCGGGACTAGCGGGGGGGGCAGATACGCAGTATTTT. This gives the protein CASSSGLAGGADTQYF.

The V gene is TRBV19, the J gene TRBJ1-5; no clear D. V was pared by 8 bases and J by 2 bases, with 10 bases between. CDR1 and CDR2 (germline): LNHDA, SQIVND (reference sequence). The CDR3 runs to 13 residues. The CDR3 loop reads CASRQVGNQPQHF. The DNA of the CDR3 is TGTGCCAGTCGTCAAGTGGGCAATCAGCCCCAGCATTTT.

The CDR3 spells CASSPSGTDRNQYF. CDR3 nucleotides: TGTGCCAGCTCACCCTCCGGGACGGACCGTAACCAGTACTTC. This sequence joins TRBV18 and TRBJ2-5, with D perhaps being TRBD1 or TRBD2 (5 bases each). The ends were cut back, 3 bases at V and 10 bases at J, with 18 bases in the middle. This CDR3 has 14 residues. Germline V lookup: CDR1 KGHSH, CDR2 LQKENI.